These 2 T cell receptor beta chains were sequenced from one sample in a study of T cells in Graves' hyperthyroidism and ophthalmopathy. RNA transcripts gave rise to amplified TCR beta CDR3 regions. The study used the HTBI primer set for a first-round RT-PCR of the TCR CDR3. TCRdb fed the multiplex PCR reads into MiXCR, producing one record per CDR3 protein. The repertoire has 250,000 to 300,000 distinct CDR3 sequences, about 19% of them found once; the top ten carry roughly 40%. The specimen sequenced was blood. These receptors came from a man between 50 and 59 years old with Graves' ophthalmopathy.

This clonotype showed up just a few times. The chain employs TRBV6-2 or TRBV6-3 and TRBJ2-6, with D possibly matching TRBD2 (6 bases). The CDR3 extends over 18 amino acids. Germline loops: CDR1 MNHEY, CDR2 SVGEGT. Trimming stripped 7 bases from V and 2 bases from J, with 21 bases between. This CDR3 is CASTEGRWEIAGANVLTF. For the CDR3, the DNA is TGTGCCAGCACCGAAGGGAGGTGGGAAATCGCTGGGGCCAACGTCCTGACTTTC.

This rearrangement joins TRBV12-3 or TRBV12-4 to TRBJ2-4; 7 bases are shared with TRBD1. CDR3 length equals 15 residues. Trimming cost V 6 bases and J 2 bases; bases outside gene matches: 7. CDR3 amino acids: CASSKGASTKNIQYF. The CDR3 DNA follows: TGTGCCAGCAGCAAGGGGGCGTCTACCAAAAACATTCAGTACTTC.